This T cell receptor beta chain was recorded in a study of blood T cell repertoires in COVID-19. Background on the study: Spain, Italy and the United States supplied samples that represented acute and convalescent COVID-19. The cDNA or gDNA used as material had been derived from T cells, B-cell-depleted T cells, or PBMCs.

Cohorts were based on clinical histories the participants reported. Per the authors' pipeline: Counts of nucleated cells, estimated from reference gene primer amplification, were obtained. This table comes from immunoSEQ multiplex PCR, and its TCRdb copy is limited to in-frame clones, with some not included. V, J and clone size derive from that table, while D and trimming were established from the DNA sequence. Among about 290,000 clones, about nine tenths were seen once, and the ten largest hold 1.7%. The CDR3 covers 13 residues. Trimming removed 2 bases from V and 8 bases from J; junction bases left unmatched: 5. Germline V lookup: CDR1 MNHEY, CDR2 SVGAGI.

This TCR came from a woman between 35 and 50 years old who had recovered from COVID-19. The V gene is TRBV6-5, the J gene TRBJ1-2, with 7 nucleotides matching TRBD1. Sequenced material: PBMCs or T cells enriched from blood (not recorded which). The CDR3 loop is CASSYEGAEGYTF. The CDR3 bases are TGTGCCAGCAGTTACGAGGGGGCGGAGGGCTACACCTTC.